A selection of T cell receptor beta chains follows, all from one sample in a study of cytomegalovirus exposure and HLA in healthy donors. Produced via immunoSEQ multiplex PCR; TCRdb's table is partial and in-frame only. The table shows 200,000 to 250,000 clones, with around 80% occurring only once. Sequencing was carried out using PBMCs. These TCRs come from a woman in her sixties or seventies in good health and CMV-seropositive. The CDR3 runs from the conserved cysteine through the conserved F or W. A D gene is named only where the DNA matches it firmly. Clone sizes are given selectively: once, few, many, or a class where the clone is expanded.

v_call	j_call	clone_size	d_call	cdr3_nt	cdr3_aa
TRBV15	TRBJ2-3	.	.	TGTGCCACCAGCAAAAGGGGTCCCCGCACAGATACGCAGTATTTT	CATSKRGPRTDTQYF
TRBV7-9	TRBJ2-7	.	TRBD2	TGTGCCAGCAGCTTACTGGGCCTAGCGGGAGTCGAGCAGTACTTC	CASSLLGLAGVEQYF
TRBV6-5	TRBJ2-1	.	TRBD2	TGTGCCAGCAGTTACTCGAGTGGGAGGGCCCACAATGAGCAGTTCTTC	CASSYSSGRAHNEQFF
TRBV11-2	TRBJ2-2	.	TRBD2	TGTGCCAGCAGCCCGACACTAGCGGGAGGAGTCGGGGAGCTGTTTTTT	CASSPTLAGGVGELFF
TRBV10-2	TRBJ1-1	.	TRBD1	TGCGCCACTATGGGACAGGTGAACACTGAAGCTTTCTTT	CATMGQVNTEAFF
TRBV28	TRBJ1-1	.	TRBD1	TGTGCCAGCACCCTGGGACAGATGAACACTGAAGCTTTCTTT	CASTLGQMNTEAFF
TRBV5-6	TRBJ1-2	.	.	TGTGCCAGCAGCTTTGAGCCTCAGGGGCGGAACTATGGCTACACCTTC	CASSFEPQGRNYGYTF
TRBV6-5	TRBJ2-1	.	TRBD2	TGTGCCAGCAGTTCCCCGGGACTAGGCTACAATGAGCAGTTCTTC	CASSSPGLGYNEQFF
TRBV27	TRBJ2-6	.	.	TGTGCCAGCAGTTTAAAGGGGTGGAGCTCTGGGGCCAACGTCCTGACTTTC	CASSLKGWSSGANVLTF
TRBV2	TRBJ2-7	.	TRBD2	TGTGCCAGCAGTGAAGTAGAAAGTAGCGGGCACGAGCAGTACTTC	CASSEVESSGHEQYF
TRBV2	TRBJ1-3	.	TRBD1	TGTGCCAGCAGATTTCTCCGGGGACAGGGTGGAAACACCATATATTTT	CASRFLRGQGGNTIYF
TRBV23-1	TRBJ2-5	.	.	TGCGCCAGCAGTCAAATACAGGAGCAAGAGACCCAGTACTTC	CASSQIQEQETQYF
TRBV18	TRBJ2-1	few	TRBD2	TGTGCCAGCTCACCACTGAGCGGGAGGGCCTATGAGCAGTTCTTC	CASSPLSGRAYEQFF
TRBV9	TRBJ2-1	.	TRBD2	TGTGCCAGCAGCGTAGCCCCTCTAGCGGGGGAGCCCTACAATGAGCAGTTCTTC	CASSVAPLAGEPYNEQFF
TRBV28	TRBJ2-7	.	TRBD2	TGTGCCAGCAGTTTAGGCCTTTCGCGCGGGAGGAGCTCCTACGAGCAGTACTTC	CASSLGLSRGRSSYEQYF
TRBV25-1	TRBJ1-4	few	TRBD1	TGTGCCAGCAGTGAATATCAGACAGGGTGGGTTGAAAAACTGTTTTTT	CASSEYQTGWVEKLFF
TRBV4-1	TRBJ2-7	.	.	TGCGCCAGCAGCCAAATAGTTACGGGATCCCTCCGCGAGCAGTACTTC	CASSQIVTGSLREQYF
TRBV6-6	TRBJ1-1	.	TRBD1	TGTGCCAGCAGTTACAACAGGGGGAGAGACACTGAAGCTTTCTTT	CASSYNRGRDTEAFF
TRBV5-1	TRBJ2-7	.	TRBD1	TGCGCCAGCAGCTTCCGGACAGGGGACCACGAGCAGTACTTC	CASSFRTGDHEQYF
TRBV4-1	TRBJ1-5	few	.	TGCGCCAGCAGCCAAGCGCGAGATCAGCCCCAGCATTTT	CASSQARDQPQHF
TRBV6-5	TRBJ1-1	.	.	TGTGCCAGCAGTTACTCGAAGCGGGGTGACACTGAAGCTTTCTTT	CASSYSKRGDTEAFF
TRBV5-1	TRBJ2-5	.	TRBD2	TGCGCCAGCAGCTTGGCCAGGACTAGCGGGACAGGTCAAGAGACCCAGTACTTC	CASSLARTSGTGQETQYF
TRBV28	TRBJ2-1	.	TRBD1	TGTGCCAGCACACAACCGGGACAGGGGGCGAATGAGCAGTTCTTC	CASTQPGQGANEQFF
TRBV28	TRBJ2-1	.	.	TGTGCCAGCAGTTCCCGGGGGGCAACTGTTGTCTACAATGAGCAGTTCTTC	CASSSRGATVVYNEQFF
TRBV4-1	TRBJ1-2	.	.	TGCGCCAGCAGCCAAGAGGGGCATGGAGACTATGGCTACACCTTC	CASSQEGHGDYGYTF
TRBV29-1	TRBJ2-5	.	.	TGCAGCGCCCCGAGTGCGGGACAAGAGACCCAGTACTTC	CSAPSAGQETQYF
TRBV4-2	TRBJ1-5	.	TRBD1	TGTGCCAGCAGCCAAGAGACAGGGGCTCAGCCCCAGCATTTT	CASSQETGAQPQHF
TRBV4-1	TRBJ2-2	.	.	TGCGCCAGCAGCCAATGGCAGGGCCGTACCGGGGAGCTGTTTTTT	CASSQWQGRTGELFF
TRBV10-3	TRBJ2-3	.	.	TGTGCCATCAGTGAGTCGACAAGAGCCGGGATTCTCACAGATACGCAGTATTTT	CAISESTRAGILTDTQYF
TRBV30	TRBJ1-1	once	.	TGTGCCTGGACCCGACTAGAGGCTGAAGCTTTCTTT	CAWTRLEAEAFF
TRBV5-4	TRBJ2-7	.	.	TGTGCCAGCAGCTTATTCGGTAGTCGCCTAGAGGGCGAGCAGTACTTC	CASSLFGSRLEGEQYF
TRBV11-2	TRBJ2-7	.	TRBD2	TGTGCCAGCAGCTTATCCGGGAGGGCCCGGGACGAGCAGTACTTC	CASSLSGRARDEQYF
TRBV14	TRBJ1-1	.	.	TGTGCCAGCAGCCACAGGGAACGGAACACTGAAGCTTTCTTT	CASSHRERNTEAFF
TRBV7-9	TRBJ2-7	.	TRBD2	TGTGCCAGCAGCTTGCCGACTAGCGGGCCCTACGAGCAGTACTTC	CASSLPTSGPYEQYF
TRBV29-1	TRBJ2-7	.	TRBD2	TGCAGCGTGAAATCATTACTAGCGAACTACGAGCAGTACTTC	CSVKSLLANYEQYF
TRBV5-1	TRBJ2-1	.	.	TGCGCCAGCAGCTTGGGAGGCAGGGCCACCTACAATGAGCAGTTCTTC	CASSLGGRATYNEQFF
TRBV5-1	TRBJ1-2	.	TRBD1	TGCGCCAGCAGAACAGGGGGCTATGGCTACACCTTC	CASRTGGYGYTF
TRBV6-1	TRBJ2-6	.	.	TGTGCCAGCAGTGAAACTTTCAGGGGTGGGGCCAACGTCCTGACTTTC	CASSETFRGGANVLTF